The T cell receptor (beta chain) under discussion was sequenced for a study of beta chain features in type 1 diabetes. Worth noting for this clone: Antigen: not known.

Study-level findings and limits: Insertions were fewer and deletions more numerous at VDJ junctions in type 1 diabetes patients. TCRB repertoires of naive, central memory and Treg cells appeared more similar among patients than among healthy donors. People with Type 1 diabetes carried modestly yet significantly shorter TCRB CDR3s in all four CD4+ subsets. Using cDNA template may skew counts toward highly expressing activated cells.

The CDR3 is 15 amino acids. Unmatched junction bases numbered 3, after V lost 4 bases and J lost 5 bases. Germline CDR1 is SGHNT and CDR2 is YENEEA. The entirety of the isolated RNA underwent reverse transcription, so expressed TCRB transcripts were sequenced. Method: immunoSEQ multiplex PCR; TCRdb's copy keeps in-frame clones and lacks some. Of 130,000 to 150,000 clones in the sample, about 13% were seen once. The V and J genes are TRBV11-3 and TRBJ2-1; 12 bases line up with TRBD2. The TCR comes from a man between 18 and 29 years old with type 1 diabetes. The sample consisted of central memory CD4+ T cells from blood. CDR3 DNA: TGTGCCAGCAGCTCTTGGACTAGCGGGGACAATGAGCAGTTCTTC. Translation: CASSSWTSGDNEQFF.